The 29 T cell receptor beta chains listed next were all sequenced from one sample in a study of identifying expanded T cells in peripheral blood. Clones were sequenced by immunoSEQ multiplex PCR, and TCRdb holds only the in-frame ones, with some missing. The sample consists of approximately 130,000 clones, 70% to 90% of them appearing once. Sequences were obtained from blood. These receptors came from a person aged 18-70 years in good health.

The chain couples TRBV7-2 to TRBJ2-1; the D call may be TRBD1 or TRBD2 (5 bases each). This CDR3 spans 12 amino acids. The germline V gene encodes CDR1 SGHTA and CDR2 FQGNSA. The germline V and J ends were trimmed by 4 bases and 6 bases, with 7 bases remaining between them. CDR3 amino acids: CASSWGSNEQFF. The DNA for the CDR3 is TGTGCCAGCAGCTGGGGGAGCAATGAGCAGTTCTTC.

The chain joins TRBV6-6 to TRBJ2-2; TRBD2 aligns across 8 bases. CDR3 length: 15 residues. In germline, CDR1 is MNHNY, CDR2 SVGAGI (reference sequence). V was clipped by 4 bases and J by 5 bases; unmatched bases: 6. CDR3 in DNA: TGTGCCAGCAGTTCCCGGGGGGGCCGAACCGGGGAGCTGTTTTTT. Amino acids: CASSSRGGRTGELFF.

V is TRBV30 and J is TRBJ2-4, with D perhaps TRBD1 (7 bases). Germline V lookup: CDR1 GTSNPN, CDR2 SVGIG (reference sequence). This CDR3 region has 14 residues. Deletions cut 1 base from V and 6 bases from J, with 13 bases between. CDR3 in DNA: TGTGCCTGGAGTGACCAGGGGGACTCAAACATTCAGTACTTC. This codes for CAWSDQGDSNIQYF.

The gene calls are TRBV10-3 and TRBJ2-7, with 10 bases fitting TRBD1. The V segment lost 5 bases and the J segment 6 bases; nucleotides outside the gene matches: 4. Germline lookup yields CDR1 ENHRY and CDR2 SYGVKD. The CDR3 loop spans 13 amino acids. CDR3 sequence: CAISKGTGAEQYF. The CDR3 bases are TGTGCCATCAGTAAAGGGACAGGGGCCGAGCAGTACTTC.

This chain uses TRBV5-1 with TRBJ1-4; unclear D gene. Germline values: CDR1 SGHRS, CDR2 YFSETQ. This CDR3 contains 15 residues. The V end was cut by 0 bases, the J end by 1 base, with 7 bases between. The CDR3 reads CASSLAWGTNEKLFF. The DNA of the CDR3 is TGCGCCAGCAGCTTGGCATGGGGAACTAATGAAAAACTGTTTTTT.

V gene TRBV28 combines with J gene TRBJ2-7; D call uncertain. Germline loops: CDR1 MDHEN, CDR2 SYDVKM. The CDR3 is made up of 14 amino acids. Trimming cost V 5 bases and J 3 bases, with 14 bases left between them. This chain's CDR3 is CASSLASHHYEQYF. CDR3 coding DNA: TGTGCCAGCAGTCTGGCCAGCCACCACTACGAGCAGTACTTC. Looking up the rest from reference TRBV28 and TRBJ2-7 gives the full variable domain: DVKVTQSSRYLVKRTGEKVFLECVQDMDHENMFWYRQDPGLGLRLIYFSYDVKMKEKGDIPEGYSVSREKKERFSLILESASTNQTSMYLCASSLASHHYEQYFGPGTRLTVT.

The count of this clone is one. CDR3 bases: TGCGCCAGCAGCTTGGTTGAGGGAAGCACAGATACGCAGTATTTT. Translation gives CASSLVEGSTDTQYF. The rearrangement links TRBV5-1 to TRBJ2-3; TRBD2 might be the D (5 bases). The CDR3 runs to 15 residues. The V end lost 0 bases, the J end lost 0 bases, and 8 bases lay between the germline ends. Germline V gene sequence: CDR1 SGHRS, CDR2 YFSETQ.

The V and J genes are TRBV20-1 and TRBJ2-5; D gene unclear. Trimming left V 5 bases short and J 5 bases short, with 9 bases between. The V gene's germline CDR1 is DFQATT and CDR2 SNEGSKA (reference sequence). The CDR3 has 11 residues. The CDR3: CSAQASETQYF. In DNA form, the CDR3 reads TGCAGTGCTCAGGCTTCCGAGACCCAGTACTTC.

CDR3 loop: CASSLFEGYQPQHF. The DNA for the CDR3 is TGTGCCAGCAGCTTATTTGAGGGTTATCAGCCCCAGCATTTT. The chain joins TRBV5-5 to TRBJ1-5; D call uncertain. Germline V gene data show CDR1 as SGHKS and CDR2 as YYEKEE (reference sequence). With 2 bases removed from V and 5 bases from J, the gap between germline ends came to 11 bases. The CDR3 consists of 14 residues.

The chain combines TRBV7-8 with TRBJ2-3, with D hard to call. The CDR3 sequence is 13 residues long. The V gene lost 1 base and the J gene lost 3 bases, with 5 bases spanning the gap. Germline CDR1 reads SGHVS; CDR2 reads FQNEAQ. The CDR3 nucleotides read TGTGCCAGCAGCTTAGTAGGGACAGATACGCAGTATTTT. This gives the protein CASSLVGTDTQYF.

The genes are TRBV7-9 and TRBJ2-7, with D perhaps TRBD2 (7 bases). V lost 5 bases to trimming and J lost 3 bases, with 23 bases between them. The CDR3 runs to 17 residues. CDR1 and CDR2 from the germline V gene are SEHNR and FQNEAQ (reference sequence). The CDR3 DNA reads TGTGCCAGCAGCCCGGACCGGCGGGGGCTAGCGAGCTACGAGCAGTACTTC. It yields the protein CASSPDRRGLASYEQYF. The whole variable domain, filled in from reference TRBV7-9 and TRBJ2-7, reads DTGVSQNPRHKITKRGQNVTFRCDPISEHNRLYWYRQTLGQGPEFLTYFQNEAQLEKSRLLSDRFSAERPKGSFSTLEIQRTEQGDSAMYLCASSPDRRGLASYEQYFGPGTRLTVT.

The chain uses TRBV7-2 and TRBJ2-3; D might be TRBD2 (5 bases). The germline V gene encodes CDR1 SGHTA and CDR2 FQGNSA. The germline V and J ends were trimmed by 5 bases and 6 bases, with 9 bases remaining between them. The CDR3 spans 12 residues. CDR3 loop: CASSALGDTQYF. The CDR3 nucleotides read TGTGCCAGCAGCGCACTAGGGGATACGCAGTATTTT.

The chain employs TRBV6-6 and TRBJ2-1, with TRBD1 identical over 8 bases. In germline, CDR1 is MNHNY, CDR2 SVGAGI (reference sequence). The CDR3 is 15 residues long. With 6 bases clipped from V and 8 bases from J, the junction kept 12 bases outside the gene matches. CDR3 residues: CASRTRQGSRDEQFF. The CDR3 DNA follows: TGTGCCAGCAGGACCCGACAGGGGAGTAGGGATGAGCAGTTCTTC.

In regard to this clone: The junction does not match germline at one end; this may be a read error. The CDR3 sequence is CASSYGGRVDEQYF. Written as DNA, the CDR3 is TGTGCCAGCAGTTACGGGGGCAGGGTGGACGAGCAGTACTTC. The gene calls are TRBV10-3 and TRBJ2-7; D may be TRBD1 or TRBD2 (6 bases each). The CDR3 sequence is 14 residues long. Germline assignment: CDR1 ENHRY and CDR2 SYGVKD.

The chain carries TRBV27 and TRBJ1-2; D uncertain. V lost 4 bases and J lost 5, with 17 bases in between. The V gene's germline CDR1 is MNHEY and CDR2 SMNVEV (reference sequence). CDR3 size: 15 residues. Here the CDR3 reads CASSSVVEVGYGYTF. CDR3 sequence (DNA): TGTGCCAGCAGTTCCGTTGTGGAGGTGGGGTATGGCTACACCTTC.

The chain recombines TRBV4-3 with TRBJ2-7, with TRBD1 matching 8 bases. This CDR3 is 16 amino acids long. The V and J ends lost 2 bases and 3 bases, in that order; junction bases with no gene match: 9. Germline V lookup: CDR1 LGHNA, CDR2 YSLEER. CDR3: CASSQIRQGAVYEQYF. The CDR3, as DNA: TGCGCCAGCAGCCAAATCCGGCAGGGGGCGGTCTACGAGCAGTACTTC.

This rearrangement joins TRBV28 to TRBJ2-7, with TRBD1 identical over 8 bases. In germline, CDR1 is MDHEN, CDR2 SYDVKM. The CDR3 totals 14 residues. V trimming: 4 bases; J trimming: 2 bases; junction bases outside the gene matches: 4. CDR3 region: CASSSPTGAYEQYF. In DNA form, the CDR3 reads TGTGCCAGCAGTTCCCCGACAGGGGCCTACGAGCAGTACTTC.

The CDR3 loop is CASSADSTRPQYF. The CDR3 coding sequence is TGCGCCAGCAGCGCCGACTCCACGAGACCCCAGTACTTC. The chain uses TRBV10-1 and TRBJ2-5; D is ambiguous. Trimming stripped 6 bases from V and 9 bases from J, with 17 bases between. The CDR3 runs to 13 residues. Germline lookup yields CDR1 WNHNN and CDR2 SYGVQD (reference sequence).

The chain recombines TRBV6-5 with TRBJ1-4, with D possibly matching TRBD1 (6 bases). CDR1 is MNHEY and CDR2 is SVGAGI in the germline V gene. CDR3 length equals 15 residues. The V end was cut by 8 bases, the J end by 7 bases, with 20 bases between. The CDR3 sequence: CASRRGGAEGEKLFF. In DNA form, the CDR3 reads TGTGCCAGCCGCAGGGGAGGGGCCGAAGGTGAAAAACTGTTTTTT.

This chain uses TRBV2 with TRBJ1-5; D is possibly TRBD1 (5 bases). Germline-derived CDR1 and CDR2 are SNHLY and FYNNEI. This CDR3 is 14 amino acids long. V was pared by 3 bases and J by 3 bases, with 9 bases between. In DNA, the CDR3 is TGTGCCAGCAGTGACGACAGCTACAATCAGCCCCAGCATTTT. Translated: CASSDDSYNQPQHF.

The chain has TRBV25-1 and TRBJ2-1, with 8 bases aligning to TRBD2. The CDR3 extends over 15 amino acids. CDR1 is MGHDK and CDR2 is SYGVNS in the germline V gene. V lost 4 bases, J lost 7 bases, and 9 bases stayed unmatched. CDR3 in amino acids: CASSGGGGTPNEQFF. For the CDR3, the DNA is TGTGCCAGCAGTGGAGGCGGGGGGACCCCGAATGAGCAGTTCTTC.

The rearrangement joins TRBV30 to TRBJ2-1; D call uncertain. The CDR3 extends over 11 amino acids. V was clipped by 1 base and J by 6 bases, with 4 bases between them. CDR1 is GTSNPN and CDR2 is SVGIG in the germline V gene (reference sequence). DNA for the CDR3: TGTGCCTGGAGTGCCTTCAATGAGCAGTTCTTC. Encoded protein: CAWSAFNEQFF.

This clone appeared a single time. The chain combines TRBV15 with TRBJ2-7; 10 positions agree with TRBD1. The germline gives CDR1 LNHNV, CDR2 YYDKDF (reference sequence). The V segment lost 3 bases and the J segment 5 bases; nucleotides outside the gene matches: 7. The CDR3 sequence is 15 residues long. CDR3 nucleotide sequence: TGTGCCACCAGCAGCCTAAGGGGACAGGGGAACGAGCAGTACTTC. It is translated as CATSSLRGQGNEQYF.

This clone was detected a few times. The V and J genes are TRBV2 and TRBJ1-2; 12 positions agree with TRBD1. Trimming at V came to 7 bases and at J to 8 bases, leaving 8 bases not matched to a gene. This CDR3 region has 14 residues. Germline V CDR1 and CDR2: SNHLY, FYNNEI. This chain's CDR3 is CASTTRDRGRGYTF. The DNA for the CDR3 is TGTGCCAGCACAACCCGGGACAGGGGGCGCGGCTACACCTTC.

The CDR3: CASSWRVGEKLFF. The CDR3 region has the DNA TGTGCCAGCAGTTGGCGGGTAGGCGAAAAACTGTTTTTT. This chain connects TRBV27 to TRBJ1-4, with unresolved D. Trimming left V 4 bases short and J 8 bases short, with 11 bases between. The CDR3 is made up of 13 amino acids. Germline values: CDR1 MNHEY, CDR2 SMNVEV (reference sequence). The full variable domain, its missing parts supplied by reference TRBV27 and TRBJ1-4, is EAQVTQNPRYLITVTGKKLTVTCSQNMNHEYMSWYRQDPGLGLRQIYYSMNVEVTDKGDVPEGYKVSRKEKRNFPLILESPSPNQTSLYFCASSWRVGEKLFFGSGTQLSVL.

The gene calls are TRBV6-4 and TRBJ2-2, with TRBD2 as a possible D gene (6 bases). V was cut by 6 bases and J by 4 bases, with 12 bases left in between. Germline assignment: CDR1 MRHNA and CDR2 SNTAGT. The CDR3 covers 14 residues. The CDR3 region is CASRDLAFTGELFF. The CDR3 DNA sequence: TGTGCCAGCAGAGACCTAGCGTTCACCGGGGAGCTGTTTTTT.

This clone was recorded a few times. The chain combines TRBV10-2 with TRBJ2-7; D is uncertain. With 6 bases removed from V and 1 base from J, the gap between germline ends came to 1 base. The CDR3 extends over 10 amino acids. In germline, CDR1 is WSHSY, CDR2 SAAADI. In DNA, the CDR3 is TGCGCCAGCAGATCCTACGAGCAGTACTTC. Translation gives CASRSYEQYF.

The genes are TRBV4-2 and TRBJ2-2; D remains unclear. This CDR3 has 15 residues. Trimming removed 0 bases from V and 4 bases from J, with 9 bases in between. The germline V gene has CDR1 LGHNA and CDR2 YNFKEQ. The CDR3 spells CASSQDSTGTGELFF. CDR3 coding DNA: TGTGCCAGCAGCCAAGACTCGACGGGCACCGGGGAGCTGTTTTTT.

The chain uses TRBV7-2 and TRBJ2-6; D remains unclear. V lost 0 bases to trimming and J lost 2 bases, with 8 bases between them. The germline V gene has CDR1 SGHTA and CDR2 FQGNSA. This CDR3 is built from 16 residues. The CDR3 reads CASSLATLTGANVLTF. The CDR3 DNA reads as TGTGCCAGCAGCTTAGCTACGCTTACTGGGGCCAACGTCCTGACTTTC. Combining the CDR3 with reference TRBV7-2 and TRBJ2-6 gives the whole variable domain GAGVSQSPSNKVTEKGKDVELRCDPISGHTALYWYRQSLGQGLEFLIYFQGNSAPDKSGLPSDRFSAERTGGSVSTLTIQRTQQEDSAVYLCASSLATLTGANVLTFGAGSRLTVL.